These 26 T cell receptor beta chains originate from one sample sequenced in a study of shared clonotypes between healthy human individuals. Profiling relied on immunoSEQ multiplex PCR, and the TCRdb table lists in-frame clones only, not all of them. Altogether roughly 1,500,000 clones are present, just under 99% being singletons, with the ten largest covering approximately 0.4%. The specimen was naive CD4+ T cells sorted from blood. Regarding subset: CD45RA+ positively selected. The receptors stem from a young man in good health.

V and J are TRBV28 and TRBJ2-1, with D perhaps matching TRBD1 (5 bases). This CDR3 spans 14 amino acids. V gave up 7 bases and J gave up 3 bases, with 13 bases separating them. Germline loops: CDR1 MDHEN, CDR2 SYDVKM. This CDR3 is CASTQGSLYNEQFF. As DNA, the CDR3 is TGTGCCAGCACCCAGGGATCCCTCTACAATGAGCAGTTCTTC.

The CDR3 loop is CASSPSLMNTEAFF. Written as DNA, the CDR3 is TGTGCCAGCAGCCCGAGTCTAATGAACACTGAAGCTTTCTTT. This chain joins TRBV7-9 and TRBJ1-1; D gene ambiguous. Germline assignment: CDR1 SEHNR and CDR2 FQNEAQ (reference sequence). Trimming removed 5 bases at V and 0 bases at J, with 10 bases between. The CDR3 runs 14 residues.

The chain is built from TRBV5-1 and TRBJ2-3; D is unresolved. CDR1 and CDR2 from the germline V gene are SGHRS and YFSETQ. This CDR3 has 14 residues. V shed 3 bases and J shed 1 base, with 9 bases lying between them. For the CDR3, the DNA is TGCGCCAGCAGCTCGAACACGGGCACAGATACGCAGTATTTT. It encodes CASSSNTGTDTQYF.

The V call is TRBV5-4, the J call TRBJ2-7, with 13 bases matching TRBD2. The junction had 5 bases not matched to a gene; V was cut back by 3 bases and J by 5 bases. Germline V gene sequence: CDR1 SGHNT, CDR2 YYREEE (reference sequence). The CDR3 covers 15 residues. CDR3 amino acids: CASSSPGTSGNEQYF. The CDR3 bases are TGTGCCAGCAGCTCCCCAGGGACTAGCGGGAACGAGCAGTACTTC.

The chain joins TRBV18 to TRBJ1-1; D is unclear. This CDR3 has 14 amino acids. Germline CDR1 is KGHSH and CDR2 is LQKENI. Trimming pared 1 base from V and 5 bases from J, leaving 11 bases between. The chain's CDR3 is CASSPRRGATEAFF. The CDR3, as DNA: TGTGCCAGCTCACCACGACGGGGAGCAACTGAAGCTTTCTTT.

The rearrangement joins TRBV11-3 to TRBJ2-7; 7 nucleotides agree with TRBD1. The V gene end was trimmed by 5 bases and the J gene end by 4 bases; junction bases not matched to a gene: 8. The CDR3 spans 14 residues. Germline lookup yields CDR1 SGHNT and CDR2 YENEEA. CDR3 sequence reads: CASSIADRAYEQYF. For the CDR3, the DNA is TGTGCCAGCAGCATCGCCGACAGGGCTTACGAGCAGTACTTC.

This clone was counted once. V usage is TRBV28 and J usage is TRBJ2-7; D is perhaps TRBD1 (5 bases). From germline, CDR1 is MDHEN and CDR2 SYDVKM. Trimming removed 10 bases at V and 1 base at J, with 14 bases between. The CDR3 length is 13 residues. The CDR3 region is CAMGQVLSYEQYF. The CDR3 coding sequence is TGTGCCATGGGGCAGGTGCTTTCCTACGAGCAGTACTTC. The full variable domain, its missing parts supplied by reference TRBV28 and TRBJ2-7, is DVKVTQSSRYLVKRTGEKVFLECVQDMDHENMFWYRQDPGLGLRLIYFSYDVKMKEKGDIPEGYSVSREKKERFSLILESASTNQTSMYLCAMGQVLSYEQYFGPGTRLTVT.

The chain carries TRBV4-3 and TRBJ2-1, with D perhaps matching TRBD1 or TRBD2 (6 bases each). The CDR3 length is 16 residues. Germline CDR1 reads LGHNA; CDR2 reads YSLEER. V lost 3 bases and J 2 bases, leaving 14 bases between the germline ends. The chain's CDR3 is CASSQGAGQTYNEQFF. The CDR3 DNA sequence: TGCGCCAGCAGCCAGGGGGCGGGACAAACCTACAATGAGCAGTTCTTC.

This rearrangement joins TRBV11-3 to TRBJ2-1; 7 nucleotides line up with TRBD2. From germline, CDR1 is SGHNT and CDR2 YENEEA. V gave up 0 bases and J gave up 6 bases; unmatched junction bases: 14. The CDR3 is made up of 18 amino acids. DNA of the CDR3: TGTGCCAGCAGCTTAGATTTCCCCGGGGGAGGGCTGGGCAATGAGCAGTTCTTC. This sequence encodes CASSLDFPGGGLGNEQFF.

This rearrangement joins TRBV2 to TRBJ1-5; D is ambiguous. The CDR3 sequence is 14 residues long. Germline assignment: CDR1 SNHLY and CDR2 FYNNEI. The germline V and J ends were trimmed by 6 bases and 0 bases, with 9 bases remaining between them. CDR3 amino acids: CASRKGLSNQPQHF. The CDR3 DNA follows: TGTGCCAGCAGAAAAGGTCTTAGCAATCAGCCCCAGCATTTT.

The genes are TRBV5-1 and TRBJ2-1, with 7 positions matching TRBD2. The CDR3 is 14 amino acids. Trimming cost V 3 bases and J 3 bases; bases outside gene matches: 3. Germline CDR1 and CDR2: SGHRS and YFSETQ. The CDR3 sequence: CASSYGLVYNEQFF. CDR3 in DNA: TGCGCCAGCAGCTACGGACTAGTCTACAATGAGCAGTTCTTC.

CDR3 nucleotide sequence: TGTGCCAGCAGTGGCTCTCGGGACAGGGGGCCCCACGAGCAGTACTTC. Its translation: CASSGSRDRGPHEQYF. The chain is built from TRBV27 and TRBJ2-7; 12 bases are shared with TRBD1. V was clipped by 5 bases and J by 5 bases; unmatched bases: 10. This CDR3 comprises 16 residues. The germline gives CDR1 MNHEY, CDR2 SMNVEV (reference sequence).

The J gene is TRBJ2-7, the V gene TRBV2; D remains unclear. Germline loops: CDR1 SNHLY, CDR2 FYNNEI. This CDR3 is built from 14 residues. Trimming shortened V by 0 bases and J by 7 bases, and 13 bases separated the two germline ends. CDR3 in DNA: TGTGCCAGCAGTGAAGCGGCTCCAAGCAGGGAGCAGTACTTC. Translating gives CASSEAAPSREQYF.

The gene calls are TRBV11-2 and TRBJ2-7, with 7 nucleotides matching TRBD2. The germline V gene encodes CDR1 SGHAT and CDR2 FQNNGV. Trimming removed 2 bases from V and 5 bases from J; junction bases left unmatched: 6. CDR3 length equals 14 residues. CDR3 nucleotides: TGTGCCAGCAGCTTAAGGCTAGCGGCCGACGAGCAGTACTTC. It yields the protein CASSLRLAADEQYF. Filled out from reference TRBV11-2 and TRBJ2-7, the complete variable domain reads EAGVAQSPRYKIIEKRQSVAFWCNPISGHATLYWYQQILGQGPKLLIQFQNNGVVDDSQLPKDRFSAERLKGVDSTLKIQPAKLEDSAVYLCASSLRLAADEQYFGPGTRLTVT.

The chain couples TRBV28 to TRBJ1-2; TRBD1 is a possible D gene (6 bases). V was pared by 8 bases and J by 4 bases, with 11 bases between. The CDR3 runs to 12 residues. Germline CDR1 reads MDHEN; CDR2 reads SYDVKM. CDR3 in DNA: TGTGCCAGCTCGGACAGAACCTATGGCTACACCTTC. Translated, it gives CASSDRTYGYTF.

The chain carries TRBV14 and TRBJ2-7, with D tentatively TRBD1 (8 bases). Per germline, CDR1 SGHDN and CDR2 FVKESK. Trimming took off 4 bases at V and 8 bases at J, with 21 bases between the two ends. The CDR3 extends over 15 amino acids. This chain's CDR3 is CASSLRTGREIKQYF. DNA for the CDR3: TGTGCCAGCAGCCTTCGGACAGGGCGGGAGATCAAGCAGTACTTC.

J is TRBJ2-5 and V is TRBV5-1, with 9 bases that match TRBD1. The CDR3 length is 13 residues. Germline V lookup: CDR1 SGHRS, CDR2 YFSETQ. After removal of 7 bases from V and 7 bases from J, the junction contained 8 bases not matched to a gene. Here the CDR3 reads CASGDRVVGTQYF. CDR3 DNA sequence: TGCGCCAGCGGGGACAGGGTAGTGGGGACCCAGTACTTC.

Regarding this clone: At one of its ends the junction is not consistent with the germline gene, which may arise from a read error. This chain joins TRBV7-7 and TRBJ2-5; D may be TRBD1 or TRBD2 (5 bases each). The CDR3 totals 15 residues. CDR1 and CDR2 (germline): SSHAT, FNYEAQ (reference sequence). The CDR3 reads CASSYLQGDAKTQYF. CDR3 nucleotide sequence: TGTGCTAGCAGCTACTTACAAGGGGACGCAAAGACCCAGTACTTC.

The V gene is TRBV5-1, the J gene TRBJ1-5; a possible D gene is TRBD1 (6 bases). In germline, CDR1 is SGHRS, CDR2 YFSETQ. The germline V and J ends were trimmed by 4 bases and 4 bases, with 15 bases remaining between them. The CDR3 is made up of 15 amino acids. This chain's CDR3 is CASSVGTNGNQPQHF. The CDR3 DNA reads TGCGCCAGCAGCGTCGGGACAAATGGAAATCAGCCCCAGCATTTT.

In this sample, this clone turned up once. The rearrangement joins TRBV9 to TRBJ2-3; 7 bases align to TRBD1. The CDR3 length is 20 residues. Germline trimming cut 0 bases from V and 0 bases from J; bases unmatched to any gene: 16. Germline V lookup: CDR1 SGDLS, CDR2 YYNGEE. The chain's CDR3 is CASSVAYYDRARTSTDTQYF. Written as DNA, the CDR3 is TGTGCCAGCAGCGTAGCTTACTACGACAGGGCAAGAACGAGCACAGATACGCAGTATTTT.

The chain combines TRBV11-2 with TRBJ2-7; possible D gene TRBD2, 7 bases. This CDR3 has 14 amino acids. V lost 3 bases to trimming and J lost 10 bases, with 19 bases between them. The germline V gene has CDR1 SGHAT and CDR2 FQNNGV. DNA for the CDR3: TGTGCCAGCAGCTTGGGGGGGCCCAAACCGGAACAGTACTTC. Translated: CASSLGGPKPEQYF.

V usage is TRBV18 and J usage is TRBJ2-7; possible D gene TRBD1, 5 bases. Trimming took 4 bases from V and 3 from J, leaving 7 bases between them. The CDR3 is 12 residues long. CDR1 is KGHSH and CDR2 is LQKENI in the germline V gene. DNA for the CDR3: TGTGCCAGCTCACACGACAGCTACGAGCAGTACTTC. Protein product: CASSHDSYEQYF.

The chain combines TRBV11-2 with TRBJ2-7, with D perhaps matching TRBD2 (6 bases). V lost 2 bases to trimming and J lost 6 bases, with 17 bases between them. Germline assignment: CDR1 SGHAT and CDR2 FQNNGV. The CDR3 is 15 amino acids. The CDR3 region is CASSLIIGGGVEQYF. Written as DNA, the CDR3 is TGTGCCAGCAGCTTAATCATCGGGGGAGGCGTCGAGCAGTACTTC.

CDR3 nucleotides: TGTGCCAGCAGCTCCGGACTAGCGGGGCGCCTTTTCTCCTACAATGAGCAGTTCTTC. This translates into CASSSGLAGRLFSYNEQFF. This chain uses TRBV7-9 with TRBJ2-1; 12 bases match TRBD2. V trimming: 4 bases; J trimming: 0 bases; junction bases outside the gene matches: 10. The CDR3 extends over 19 amino acids. The germline V gene encodes CDR1 SEHNR and CDR2 FQNEAQ (reference sequence). The complete variable domain, with remaining parts taken from reference TRBV7-9 and TRBJ2-1, reads DTGVSQNPRHKITKRGQNVTFRCDPISEHNRLYWYRQTLGQGPEFLTYFQNEAQLEKSRLLSDRFSAERPKGSFSTLEIQRTEQGDSAMYLCASSSGLAGRLFSYNEQFFGPGTRLTVL.

The chain is built from TRBV4-1 and TRBJ1-2, with a tentative D call TRBD1 (5 bases). V was shortened by 1 base and J by 4 bases, with 13 bases between the two germline ends. Per the germline V gene, CDR1 is MGHRA and CDR2 is YSYEKL. The CDR3 is 15 amino acids. CDR3 in amino acids: CASSQARRALYGYTF. The DNA of the CDR3 is TGCGCCAGCAGCCAAGCTCGCAGGGCCCTCTATGGCTACACCTTC.

The J gene is TRBJ1-1, the V gene TRBV29-1; tentative D call: TRBD1 (6 bases). Between the trimmed V and J ends, which lost 3 bases and 2 bases, there was a span of 10 bases. CDR1 and CDR2 from the germline V gene are SQVTM and ANQGSEA. The CDR3 loop spans 13 amino acids. CDR3 residues: CSVEYRDNTEAFF. Here the CDR3 DNA reads TGCAGCGTTGAGTACAGGGACAACACTGAAGCTTTCTTT.